Shown below are 19 T cell receptor beta chains from a single sample sequenced in a study of T cell changes during pregnancy in multiple sclerosis. Produced via immunoSEQ multiplex PCR; TCRdb's table is partial and in-frame only. Among about 70,000 clones listed, about 90% were seen once. The sequencing used CD4+ T cells from peripheral blood mononuclear cells, collected after pregnancy. The source of these receptors is a female donor with multiple sclerosis, enrolled in a pregnancy study.

The chain combines TRBV11-2 with TRBJ2-2; the D is unclear. This CDR3 region has 17 residues. Germline V gene data show CDR1 as SGHAT and CDR2 as FQNNGV. Trimming removed 4 bases from V and 0 bases from J, with 15 bases in between. The CDR3 region has the DNA TGTGCCAGCAGCTCCCTATTTGGTGACTCGAACACCGGGGAGCTGTTTTTT. Its translation is CASSSLFGDSNTGELFF.

This chain links TRBV30 with TRBJ1-2; no definite D call. The V end was cut by 2 bases, the J end by 8 bases, with 18 bases between. The CDR3 totals 14 residues. CDR1 and CDR2 (germline): GTSNPN, SVGIG (reference sequence). The CDR3: CAWSSWLEGHGYTF. For the CDR3, the DNA is TGTGCCTGGAGTTCCTGGTTGGAGGGCCACGGCTACACCTTC.

V usage is TRBV7-9 and J usage is TRBJ2-5, with unresolved D. This CDR3 spans 12 amino acids. The germline V gene encodes CDR1 SEHNR and CDR2 FQNEAQ (reference sequence). Trimming pared 0 bases from V and 4 bases from J, leaving 3 bases between. As DNA, the CDR3 is TGTGCCAGCAGCTTAGCCGGAGAGACCCAGTACTTC. It yields the protein CASSLAGETQYF.

The CDR3 reads CASSLQGKNEQFF. As DNA, the CDR3 is TGTGCCAGCAGCCTACAGGGTAAGAATGAGCAGTTCTTC. The genes are TRBV4-2 and TRBJ2-1, with D possibly being TRBD1 (6 bases). The CDR3 runs 13 residues. Trimming cost V 4 bases and J 7 bases, with 11 bases left between them. Germline V CDR1 and CDR2: LGHNA, YNFKEQ.

The chain is built from TRBV11-2 and TRBJ2-7; tentatively, D is TRBD2 (5 bases). Trimming removed 1 base at V and 3 bases at J, with 16 bases between. In germline, CDR1 is SGHAT, CDR2 FQNNGV. CDR3 length equals 16 residues. The CDR3 region is CASSLGVPGKVYEQYF. The CDR3, as DNA: TGTGCCAGCAGCTTAGGGGTTCCCGGGAAGGTCTACGAGCAGTACTTC.

This chain joins TRBV5-1 and TRBJ1-1, with D maybe TRBD1 (6 bases). The CDR3 is made up of 17 amino acids. CDR1 and CDR2 from the germline V gene are SGHRS and YFSETQ. The V end lost 0 bases, the J end lost 10 bases, and 25 bases lay between the germline ends. CDR3 nucleotide sequence: TGCGCCAGCAGCTTGGAGGTGACAGGTGGGCATACTTCGAGAGCTTTCTTT. Translation gives CASSLEVTGGHTSRAFF.

The genes are TRBV14 and TRBJ2-3; 7 bases agree with TRBD2. This CDR3 spans 15 amino acids. With 4 bases clipped from V and 2 bases from J, the junction kept 6 bases outside the gene matches. Germline CDR1 is SGHDN and CDR2 is FVKESK. CDR3 nucleotide sequence: TGTGCCAGCAGCCCTCCGGGACTACCCACAGATACGCAGTATTTT. Encoded protein: CASSPPGLPTDTQYF.

This chain uses TRBV7-3 with TRBJ2-3, with 12 bases that match TRBD2. From germline, CDR1 is SGHTA and CDR2 FQGTGA. Losses at the gene ends were 5 bases for V and 2 bases for J; bases not matched to a gene: 14. The CDR3 extends over 19 amino acids. CDR3 nucleotide sequence: TGTGCCAGCAGCAAGTCGACTAGCGGGAGCTTTCCGTACACAGATACGCAGTATTTT. This translates into CASSKSTSGSFPYTDTQYF.

The chain carries TRBV28 and TRBJ2-1; weak D call: TRBD2 (6 bases). The germline gives CDR1 MDHEN, CDR2 SYDVKM. This CDR3 region has 14 residues. V shed 3 bases and J shed 7 bases, with 13 bases lying between them. Written as DNA, the CDR3 is TGTGCCAGCAGTTTGACCTTTGGGGGGAATGAGCAGTTCTTC. Encoded protein: CASSLTFGGNEQFF.

V is TRBV5-1 and J is TRBJ2-5, with 7 bases lining up with TRBD2. Losses at the gene ends were 4 bases for V and 5 bases for J; bases not matched to a gene: 11. There are 15 residues in the CDR3. Per germline, CDR1 SGHRS and CDR2 YFSETQ. The CDR3 sequence is CASSLGLPGGETQYF. CDR3 nucleotide sequence: TGCGCCAGCAGCCTGGGACTACCCGGGGGGGAGACCCAGTACTTC.

The chain employs TRBV27 and TRBJ2-2; D uncertain. Germline lookup yields CDR1 MNHEY and CDR2 SMNVEV (reference sequence). Between the trimmed V and J ends, which lost 2 bases and 0 bases, there was a span of 7 bases. CDR3 length: 15 amino acids. The CDR3 DNA reads TGTGCCAGCAGTTTACAGACTCCGAACACCGGGGAGCTGTTTTTT. This gives the protein CASSLQTPNTGELFF.

The rearrangement uses TRBV27 and TRBJ2-3, with 10 bases identical to TRBD2. Germline-derived CDR1 and CDR2 are MNHEY and SMNVEV (reference sequence). V gave up 8 bases and J gave up 6 bases; unmatched junction bases: 11. This CDR3 has 15 residues. Here the CDR3 reads CASSLLGAGGDTQYF. As DNA, the CDR3 is TGTGCCAGCTCCCTCCTGGGAGCGGGAGGGGATACGCAGTATTTT.

V and J are TRBV21-1 and TRBJ2-7; the listed D gene, TRBD2, was not tested against the DNA. TRBV21-1 is reported as a pseudogene. There are 15 residues in the CDR3. The CDR3 spells CASSITRMGRYEQYF. In DNA, the CDR3 is TGTGCCAGCAGCATTACTAGAATGGGGAGGTACGAGCAGTACTTC.

This chain joins TRBV5-1 and TRBJ2-1, with a tentative D call TRBD2 (6 bases). Per the germline V gene, CDR1 is SGHRS and CDR2 is YFSETQ. The CDR3 spans 13 residues. The ends were cut back, 7 bases at V and 4 bases at J, with 12 bases in the middle. Written as DNA, the CDR3 is TGCGCCAGCCGGGGGTACCTATACAATGAGCAGTTCTTC. Translated: CASRGYLYNEQFF.

The rearrangement uses TRBV6-1 and TRBJ1-1; D is uncertain. V was clipped by 8 bases and J by 0 bases, with 13 bases between them. Germline assignment: CDR1 MNHNS and CDR2 SASEGT. The CDR3 extends over 14 amino acids. In DNA form, the CDR3 reads TGTGCCAGCGAGCTCAGGTCCCTGAACACTGAAGCTTTCTTT. It yields the protein CASELRSLNTEAFF.

The rearrangement uses TRBV5-6 and TRBJ2-1; TRBD2 aligns across 13 bases. After removal of 4 bases from V and 7 bases from J, the junction contained 5 bases not matched to a gene. This CDR3 is 15 amino acids long. Germline-derived CDR1 and CDR2 are SGHDT and YYEEEE. CDR3 region: CASSTGLAGSNEQFF. The CDR3 nucleotides read TGTGCCAGCAGCACGGGACTAGCGGGATCTAATGAGCAGTTCTTC. The full variable domain, its missing parts supplied by reference TRBV5-6 and TRBJ2-1, is DAGVTQSPTHLIKTRGQQVTLRCSPKSGHDTVSWYQQALGQGPQFIFQYYEEEERQRGNFPDRFSGHQFPNYSSELNVNALLLGDSALYLCASSTGLAGSNEQFFGPGTRLTVL.

The genes are TRBV28 and TRBJ1-5, with no clear D. The ends were cut back, 3 bases at V and 4 bases at J, with 10 bases in the middle. CDR1 MDHEN and CDR2 SYDVKM come from the germline V gene. This CDR3 comprises 14 residues. The CDR3 bases are TGTGCCAGCAGTTTGGGAGGTTGGAATCAGCCCCAGCATTTT. Amino acids: CASSLGGWNQPQHF. The full variable domain, with the rest looked up from reference TRBV28 and TRBJ1-5, is DVKVTQSSRYLVKRTGEKVFLECVQDMDHENMFWYRQDPGLGLRLIYFSYDVKMKEKGDIPEGYSVSREKKERFSLILESASTNQTSMYLCASSLGGWNQPQHFGDGTRLSIL.

This sequence joins TRBV6-5 and TRBJ1-2; 8 nucleotides line up with TRBD1. This CDR3 is built from 14 residues. From germline, CDR1 is MNHEY and CDR2 SVGAGI. V was pared by 6 bases and J by 6 bases, with 9 bases of the junction left unmatched. In DNA, the CDR3 is TGTGCCAGCAGGCGACCCTCGACAGGGGATGGCTACACCTTC. Translating it yields CASRRPSTGDGYTF.

The chain uses TRBV19 and TRBJ2-5; 7 nucleotides match TRBD2. Germline assignment: CDR1 LNHDA and CDR2 SQIVND (reference sequence). J gave up 5 bases and V 6 bases, and 12 bases lay outside the gene matches. The CDR3 contains 15 residues. The CDR3: CASSSPPGGRETQYF. CDR3 DNA sequence: TGTGCCAGTAGCTCCCCCCCGGGAGGAAGGGAGACCCAGTACTTC.